Only one count was recorded for the clone carrying this T cell receptor beta chain. Its antigen is unknown. This sample is part of a study of graft-versus-host responses after intestinal transplantation. In the study overall: Anti-thymocyte globulin induction, then tacrolimus and steroids for about three years, went to all recipients.

Sequenced by immunoSEQ multiplex PCR; TCRdb stores in-frame clones only, minus some. The sample consists of roughly 99,000 clones, around 92% of them appearing once. The length of the CDR3 is 15 residues. The ends were cut back, 7 bases at V and 2 bases at J, with 17 bases in the middle. Looked up from germline, CDR1 is MDHEN and CDR2 is SYDVKM. The material sequenced was unstimulated CD8+ T cells sorted from spleen or lymph node cells, taken before transplant. This chain uses TRBV28 with TRBJ1-2; D gene uncertain. The origin of this receptor is a human donor who was the organ donor for an intestinal transplant. The CDR3 DNA reads as TGTGCCAGCACCCAATTTCGAACAAAGAACTATGGCTACACCTTC. Its protein product is CASTQFRTKNYGYTF.